This TCR beta chain was observed in a study of a mutant IDH1 vaccine in newly diagnosed glioma. This table comes from immunoSEQ multiplex PCR, and its TCRdb copy is limited to in-frame clones, with some not included. The sample has 25,000 to 30,000 clones, roughly 90% seen once. The CDR3 length is 14 residues. Germline CDR1 LNHDA, CDR2 SQIVND (reference sequence). V was shortened by 5 bases and J by 0 bases, with 10 bases between the two germline ends. Time point meaning: week 5, during vaccination. Vaccination used 300 ug of mutant IDH1 20-mer peptide per dose, with topical imiquimod. New WHO grade 3 or 4 IDH1-mutant, ATRX-lost astrocytomas were present in all donors. On this clone itself: The antigen remains undetermined.

The sequence came from a man between 18 and 35 years old with glioma. J is TRBJ1-1 and V is TRBV19; D is undetermined. The source was PBMCs, collected from a glioma patient whose treatment included an IDH1 peptide vaccine. The chain's CDR3 is CASSLQTVNTEAFF. The CDR3 region has the DNA TGTGCCAGTAGTCTCCAAACGGTGAACACTGAAGCTTTCTTT.